The next 24 T cell receptor beta chains were all read from a single sample in a study of blood T cell repertoires in COVID-19. Assay: immunoSEQ multiplex PCR; the TCRdb copy retains only in-frame clones and omits some. The sample consists of more than 85,000 clones, roughly 84% of them appearing once. The source material was peripheral blood. All receptors come from an elderly woman with active or convalescent COVID-19.

This sequence joins TRBV6-2 or TRBV6-3 and TRBJ2-3; TRBD2 agrees at 10 bases. The CDR3 sequence is 16 residues long. Germline trimming cut 6 bases from V and 2 bases from J; bases unmatched to any gene: 8. Germline V gene sequence: CDR1 MNHEY, CDR2 SVGEGT. The CDR3 DNA sequence: TGTGCCAGCAGCTCCCTACTAGCGGGGACCACAGATACGCAGTATTTT. Translating gives CASSSLLAGTTDTQYF.

The rearrangement links TRBV6-1 to TRBJ2-4; TRBD2 agrees at 11 bases. CDR1 and CDR2 (germline): MNHNS, SASEGT. With 1 base clipped from V and 7 bases from J, the junction kept 3 bases outside the gene matches. CDR3 length equals 15 residues. The CDR3 nucleotides are TGTGCCAGCAGTGAAGGCCCTAGCGGGAGGAACATTCAGTACTTC. Amino acids: CASSEGPSGRNIQYF.

Regarding this clone: A junction end diverges from the germline sequence, so it may reflect a read error. This sequence joins TRBV6-7 and TRBJ2-7, with 10 nucleotides matching TRBD2. TRBV6-7 is noted as an ORF with a role that remains uncertain. This CDR3 is built from 13 residues. The CDR3 DNA follows: TGTGCCAGCAGTTACCCCTATCAAAGCGGGAGGGCCTTC. The encoded protein is CASSYPYQSGRAF.

V and J are TRBV6-2 or TRBV6-3 and TRBJ2-7, with D possibly TRBD2 on 6 matching bases. This CDR3 region has 15 residues. Germline lookup yields CDR1 MNHEY and CDR2 SVGEGT. Trimming removed 3 bases from V and 0 bases from J, with 12 bases in between. The CDR3 reads CASSYPGRFSYEQYF. Here the CDR3 DNA reads TGTGCCAGCAGTTATCCCGGGAGATTCTCCTACGAGCAGTACTTC.

The chain combines TRBV6-1 with TRBJ2-1; 13 bases line up with TRBD2. CDR1 is MNHNS, CDR2 SASEGT, per germline. V shed 4 bases, J shed 9 bases, and the junction held 12 bases outside the gene matches. The length of the CDR3 is 17 residues. The CDR3 loop is CASSGGKGLAGVGEQFF. The CDR3 DNA follows: TGTGCCAGCAGTGGCGGGAAAGGACTAGCGGGAGTTGGTGAGCAGTTCTTC.

The chain has TRBV15 and TRBJ1-2; D possibly corresponds to TRBD1 (5 bases). Germline loops: CDR1 LNHNV, CDR2 YYDKDF (reference sequence). The CDR3 is 14 amino acids. Trimming cost V 5 bases and J 3 bases, with 13 bases left between them. The CDR3 is CATSGGGMDYGYTF. The CDR3 region has the DNA TGTGCCACCAGCGGGGGGGGGATGGACTATGGCTACACCTTC. Combining the CDR3 with reference TRBV15 and TRBJ1-2 gives the whole variable domain DAMVIQNPRYQVTQFGKPVTLSCSQTLNHNVMYWYQQKSSQAPKLLFHYYDKDFNNEADTPDNFQSRRPNTSFCFLDIRSPGLGDTAMYLCATSGGGMDYGYTFGSGTRLTVV.

The chain uses TRBV5-4 and TRBJ2-5; 13 bases align to TRBD2. V trimming: 1 base; J trimming: 4 bases; junction bases outside the gene matches: 4. CDR1 and CDR2 (germline): SGHNT, YYREEE (reference sequence). The CDR3 has 16 amino acids. CDR3 sequence (DNA): TGTGCCAGCAGCTTGAGACTAGCGGGAGGTTCAGAGACCCAGTACTTC. This codes for CASSLRLAGGSETQYF.

The rearrangement joins TRBV28 to TRBJ1-1; no reliable D call. The germline gives CDR1 MDHEN, CDR2 SYDVKM. V gave up 6 bases and J gave up 5 bases, with 13 bases separating them. This CDR3 region has 13 residues. CDR3 nucleotides: TGTGCCAGCAGGGGGAGAGGAGGGACTGAAGCTTTCTTT. Encoded protein: CASRGRGGTEAFF.

V gene TRBV20-1 combines with J gene TRBJ1-2, with D perhaps TRBD1 (5 bases). The CDR3 is 11 residues long. Germline V gene sequence: CDR1 DFQATT, CDR2 SNEGSKA (reference sequence). The CDR3 reads CSDRQIYGYTF. CDR3 DNA sequence: TGCAGCGACAGACAGATCTATGGCTACACCTTC.

This clone was counted a single time. The chain is built from TRBV3-1 (or the pseudogene TRBV3-2) and TRBJ1-6, with 8 bases matching TRBD1. CDR3 length equals 14 residues. V lost 1 base to trimming and J lost 11 bases; unmatched junction nucleotides: 4. Per germline, CDR1 LGHDT and CDR2 YNNKEL (reference sequence). The CDR3 here is CASSQGETGAPLHF. DNA for the CDR3: TGTGCCAGCAGCCAAGGGGAGACAGGGGCACCCCTCCACTTT.

This rearrangement joins TRBV5-1 to TRBJ1-1; no clear D gene. The CDR3 runs to 13 residues. Germline V gene data show CDR1 as SGHRS and CDR2 as YFSETQ. Trimming took 0 bases from V and 3 from J, leaving 6 bases between them. The CDR3 loop is CASSLAGYTEAFF. Here the CDR3 DNA reads TGCGCCAGCAGCTTGGCCGGGTACACTGAAGCTTTCTTT. Full variable domain (outside the CDR3, taken from reference TRBV5-1 and TRBJ1-1): KAGVTQTPRYLIKTRGQQVTLSCSPISGHRSVSWYQQTPGQGLQFLFEYFSETQRNKGNFPGRFSGRQFSNSRSEMNVSTLELGDSALYLCASSLAGYTEAFFGQGTRLTVV.

The chain joins TRBV7-3 to TRBJ1-1, with 8 nucleotides matching TRBD1. J was trimmed by 3 bases and V by 4 bases; bases with no gene match: 7. The CDR3 runs 15 residues. Germline CDR1 and CDR2: SGHTA and FQGTGA. The CDR3: CASSYLQGEDTEAFF. CDR3 nucleotides: TGTGCCAGCAGCTACCTACAGGGGGAGGACACTGAAGCTTTCTTT.

In nucleotides, the CDR3 is TGTGCCAGCAGCGTTTCTACTAGCGGGAGGGGTCGAAACACCGGGGAGCTGTTTTTT. Its translation is CASSVSTSGRGRNTGELFF. The rearrangement links TRBV9 to TRBJ2-2, with 13 bases identical to TRBD2. The CDR3 runs to 19 residues. The trim removed 2 bases at V and 2 bases at J, leaving 9 bases unmatched. Germline assignment: CDR1 SGDLS and CDR2 YYNGEE.

The chain has TRBV19 and TRBJ1-5, with 7 nucleotides matching TRBD1. Germline V gene lookup returns CDR1 LNHDA and CDR2 SQIVND (reference sequence). Trimming at V came to 5 bases and at J to 6 bases, leaving 10 bases not matched to a gene. This CDR3 has 15 amino acids. CDR3 loop: CASSFSEGASQPQHF. As DNA, the CDR3 is TGTGCCAGTAGTTTCTCGGAGGGGGCATCTCAGCCCCAGCATTTT.

V usage is TRBV7-9 and J usage is TRBJ2-3; no clear D. V lost 2 bases, J lost 1 base, and 13 bases lay in between. Germline V gene lookup returns CDR1 SEHNR and CDR2 FQNEAQ (reference sequence). The length of the CDR3 is 16 residues. The CDR3 region is CASSLIPASGTDTQYF. The CDR3, as DNA: TGTGCCAGCAGCTTAATTCCGGCTAGTGGCACAGATACGCAGTATTTT.

The rearrangement joins TRBV30 to TRBJ2-7; D ambiguous. V was pared by 1 base and J by 1 base, with 11 bases between. The CDR3 spans 14 residues. Germline V gene sequence: CDR1 GTSNPN, CDR2 SVGIG (reference sequence). CDR3 amino acids: CAWSGPPGSYEQYF. The CDR3 nucleotides are TGTGCCTGGAGTGGACCCCCCGGGTCCTACGAGCAGTACTTC.

This chain connects TRBV7-9 to TRBJ1-4; 8 nucleotides match TRBD1. This CDR3 has 14 residues. J lost 2 bases, V lost 7 bases, and 3 bases had no gene match. Germline V gene sequence: CDR1 SEHNR, CDR2 FQNEAQ (reference sequence). The CDR3 bases are TGTGCCAGCACCGGACAGGGCACTAATGAAAAACTGTTTTTT. As protein: CASTGQGTNEKLFF.

This CDR3 reads CASSLGTGTSPLHF. CDR3 coding DNA: TGTGCCAGCAGCCTTGGGACAGGGACTTCACCCCTCCACTTT. V usage is TRBV3-1 (or the pseudogene TRBV3-2) and J usage is TRBJ1-6, with TRBD1 identical over 9 bases. The CDR3 contains 14 residues. Germline V CDR1 and CDR2: LGHDT, YNNKEL (reference sequence). The V gene end was trimmed by 4 bases and the J gene end by 9 bases; junction bases not matched to a gene: 4.

The rearrangement uses TRBV5-1 and TRBJ2-5; possibly TRBD1 for D (5 bases). With 0 bases removed from V and 5 bases from J, the gap between germline ends came to 8 bases. The CDR3 loop spans 13 amino acids. The V gene's germline CDR1 is SGHRS and CDR2 YFSETQ. DNA for the CDR3: TGCGCCAGCAGCTTGGGGGGCGGCGAGACCCAGTACTTC. It translates to CASSLGGGETQYF.

J is TRBJ2-3 and V is TRBV3-1 (or the pseudogene TRBV3-2), with D possibly being TRBD1 (6 bases). CDR3 length: 17 residues. V lost 5 bases and J 0 bases, leaving 18 bases between the germline ends. Germline V gives CDR1 LGHDT, CDR2 YNNKEL (reference sequence). CDR3 residues: CASSASGGQHSTDTQYF. The CDR3 DNA reads TGTGCCAGCAGCGCCTCCGGCGGACAGCATAGCACAGATACGCAGTATTTT.

The gene calls are TRBV19 and TRBJ2-1; perhaps TRBD2 as D (6 bases). The CDR3 totals 12 residues. Trimming pared 8 bases from V and 4 bases from J, leaving 9 bases between. CDR1 and CDR2 from the germline V gene are LNHDA and SQIVND (reference sequence). CDR3 region: CASSGTYNEQFF. The CDR3 nucleotides read TGTGCCAGTTCAGGGACTTACAATGAGCAGTTCTTC.

V gene TRBV12-3 or TRBV12-4 combines with J gene TRBJ1-1, with D maybe TRBD1 (5 bases). The CDR3 is 12 amino acids. Deletions cut 7 bases from V and 11 bases from J, with 17 bases between. The CDR3 reads CASTLGRSGAFF. The CDR3, as DNA: TGTGCCAGCACCTTGGGACGAAGCGGGGCTTTCTTT.

The rearrangement uses TRBV10-3 and TRBJ2-5; tentatively, D is TRBD2 (5 bases). The CDR3 extends over 12 amino acids. Germline V lookup: CDR1 ENHRY, CDR2 SYGVKD. V was clipped by 6 bases and J by 4 bases, with 9 bases between them. Written as DNA, the CDR3 is TGTGCCATCAGCATAGAGGGAGAGACCCAGTACTTC. It specifies CAISIEGETQYF.

The chain recombines TRBV3-1 (or the pseudogene TRBV3-2) with TRBJ2-2; 13 nucleotides match TRBD2. V dropped 6 bases and J dropped 2; count of bases not matched to a gene: 9. The CDR3 loop spans 18 amino acids. CDR1 is LGHDT, CDR2 YNNKEL, per germline (reference sequence). The CDR3 DNA sequence: TGTGCCAGCAGTTTTATACCGGGACTAGCGGGAAACACCGGGGAGCTGTTTTTT. Its protein is CASSFIPGLAGNTGELFF.